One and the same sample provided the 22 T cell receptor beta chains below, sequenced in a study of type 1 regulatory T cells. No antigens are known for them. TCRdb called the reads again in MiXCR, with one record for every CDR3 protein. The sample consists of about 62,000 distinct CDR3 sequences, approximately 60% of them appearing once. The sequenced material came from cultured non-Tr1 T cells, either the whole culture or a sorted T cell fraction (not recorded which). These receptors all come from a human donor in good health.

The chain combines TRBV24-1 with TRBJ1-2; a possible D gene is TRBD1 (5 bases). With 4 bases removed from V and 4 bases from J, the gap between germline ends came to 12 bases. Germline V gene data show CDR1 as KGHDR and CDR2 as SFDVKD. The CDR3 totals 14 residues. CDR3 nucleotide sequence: TGTGCCACCAGTGACAACACAGGCCTCTATGGCTACACCTTC. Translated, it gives CATSDNTGLYGYTF.

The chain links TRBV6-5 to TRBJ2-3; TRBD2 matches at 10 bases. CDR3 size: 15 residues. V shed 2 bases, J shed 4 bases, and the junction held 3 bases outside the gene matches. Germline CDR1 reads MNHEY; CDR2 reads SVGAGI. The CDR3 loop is CASSYLAGVSDTQYF. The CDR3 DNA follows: TGTGCCAGCAGTTACCTAGCGGGAGTTTCAGATACGCAGTATTTT.

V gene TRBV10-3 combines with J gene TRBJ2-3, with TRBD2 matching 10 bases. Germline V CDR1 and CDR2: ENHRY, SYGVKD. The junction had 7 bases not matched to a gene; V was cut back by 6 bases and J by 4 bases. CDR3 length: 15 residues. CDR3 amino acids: CAISDLAGVADTQYF. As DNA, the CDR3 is TGTGCCATCAGCGACCTAGCGGGAGTCGCAGATACGCAGTATTTT.

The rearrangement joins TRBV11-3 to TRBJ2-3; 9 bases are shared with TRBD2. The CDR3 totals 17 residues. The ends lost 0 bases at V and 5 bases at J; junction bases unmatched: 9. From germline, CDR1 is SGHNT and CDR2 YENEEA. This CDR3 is CASSLDRREGGEDTQYF. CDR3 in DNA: TGTGCCAGCAGCTTAGATCGGCGGGAGGGAGGGGAAGATACGCAGTATTTT.

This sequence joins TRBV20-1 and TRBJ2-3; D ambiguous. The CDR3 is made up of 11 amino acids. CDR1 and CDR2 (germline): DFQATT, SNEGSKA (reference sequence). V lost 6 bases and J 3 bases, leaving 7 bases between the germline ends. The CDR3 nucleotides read TGCAGTGCGAGCCAAACAGATACGCAGTATTTT. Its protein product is CSASQTDTQYF.

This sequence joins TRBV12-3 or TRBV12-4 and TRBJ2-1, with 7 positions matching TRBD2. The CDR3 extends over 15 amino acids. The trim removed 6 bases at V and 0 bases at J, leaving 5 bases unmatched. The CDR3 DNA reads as TGTGCCAGCAGGCCACTAGCGTACTCCTACAATGAGCAGTTCTTC. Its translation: CASRPLAYSYNEQFF.

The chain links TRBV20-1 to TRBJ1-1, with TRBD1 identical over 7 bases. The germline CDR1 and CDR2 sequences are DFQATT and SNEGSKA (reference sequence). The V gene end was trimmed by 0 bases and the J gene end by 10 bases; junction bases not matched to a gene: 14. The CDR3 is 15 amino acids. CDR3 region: CSARDQGTDILGAFF. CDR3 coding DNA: TGCAGTGCTAGAGACCAAGGGACAGATATTCTTGGAGCTTTCTTT.

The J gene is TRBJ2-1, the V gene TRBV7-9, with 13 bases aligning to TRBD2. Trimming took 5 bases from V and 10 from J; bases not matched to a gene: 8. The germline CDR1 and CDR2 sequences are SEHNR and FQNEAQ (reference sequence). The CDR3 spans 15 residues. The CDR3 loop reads CASSARTSGSGEQFF. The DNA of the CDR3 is TGTGCCAGCAGCGCACGGACTAGCGGGAGCGGAGAGCAGTTCTTC.

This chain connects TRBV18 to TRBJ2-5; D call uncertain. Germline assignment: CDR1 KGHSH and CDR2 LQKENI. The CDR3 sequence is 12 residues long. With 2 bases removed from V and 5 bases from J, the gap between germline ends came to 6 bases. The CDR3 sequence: CASSPALETQYF. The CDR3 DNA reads TGTGCCAGCTCACCAGCTTTGGAGACCCAGTACTTC.

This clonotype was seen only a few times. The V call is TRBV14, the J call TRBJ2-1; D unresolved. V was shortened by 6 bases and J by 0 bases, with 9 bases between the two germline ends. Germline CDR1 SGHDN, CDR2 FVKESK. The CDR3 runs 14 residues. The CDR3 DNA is TGTGCCAGCAGGGCATCGCGCTCCTACAATGAGCAGTTCTTC. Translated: CASRASRSYNEQFF. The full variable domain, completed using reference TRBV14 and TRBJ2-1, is EAGVTQFPSHSVIEKGQTVTLRCDPISGHDNLYWYRRVMGKEIKFLLHFVKESKQDESGMPNNRFLAERTGGTYSTLKVQPAELEDSGVYFCASRASRSYNEQFFGPGTRLTVL.

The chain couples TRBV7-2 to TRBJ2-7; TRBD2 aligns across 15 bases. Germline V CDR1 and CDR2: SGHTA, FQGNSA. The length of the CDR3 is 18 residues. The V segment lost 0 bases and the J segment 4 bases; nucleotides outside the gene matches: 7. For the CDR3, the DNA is TGTGCCAGCAGCTTAGCGCGTTGGACTAGCGGGAGGGCTTACGAGCAGTACTTC. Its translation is CASSLARWTSGRAYEQYF.

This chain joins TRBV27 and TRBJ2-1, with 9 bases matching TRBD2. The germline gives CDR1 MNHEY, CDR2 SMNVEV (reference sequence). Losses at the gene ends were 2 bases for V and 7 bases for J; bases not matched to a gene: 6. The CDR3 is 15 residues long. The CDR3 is CASSLKAGGTNEQFF. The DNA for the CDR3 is TGTGCCAGCAGTTTAAAAGCGGGAGGTACGAATGAGCAGTTCTTC.

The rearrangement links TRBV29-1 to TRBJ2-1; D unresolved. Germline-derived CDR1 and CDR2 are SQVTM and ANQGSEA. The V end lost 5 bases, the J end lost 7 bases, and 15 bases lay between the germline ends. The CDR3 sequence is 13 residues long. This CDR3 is CSVQLSRANEQFF. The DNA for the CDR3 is TGCAGCGTTCAGTTGTCCCGAGCTAATGAGCAGTTCTTC.

Here the CDR3 reads CASSFYEFASLAKNTDTQYF. The CDR3, as DNA: TGTGCCAGCAGTTTCTATGAGTTTGCAAGCCTAGCGAAGAACACAGATACGCAGTATTTT. The gene calls are TRBV28 and TRBJ2-3; a possible D gene is TRBD2 (6 bases). Germline values: CDR1 MDHEN, CDR2 SYDVKM. The CDR3 is 20 amino acids. Trimming took 3 bases from V and 2 from J, leaving 27 bases between them.

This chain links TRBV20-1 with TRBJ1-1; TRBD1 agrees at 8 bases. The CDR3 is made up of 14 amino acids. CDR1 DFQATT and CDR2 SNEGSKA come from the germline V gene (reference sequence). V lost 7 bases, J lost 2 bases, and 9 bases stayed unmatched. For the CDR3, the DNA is TGCAGTGTTGACCCAGGGGGCTTTAACACTGAAGCTTTCTTT. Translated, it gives CSVDPGGFNTEAFF.

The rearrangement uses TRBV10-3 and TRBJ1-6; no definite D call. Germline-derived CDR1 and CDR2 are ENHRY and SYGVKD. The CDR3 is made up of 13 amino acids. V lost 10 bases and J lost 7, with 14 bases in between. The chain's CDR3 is CARPGRANSPLHF. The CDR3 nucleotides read TGTGCCAGGCCGGGGAGGGCAAATTCACCCCTCCACTTT.

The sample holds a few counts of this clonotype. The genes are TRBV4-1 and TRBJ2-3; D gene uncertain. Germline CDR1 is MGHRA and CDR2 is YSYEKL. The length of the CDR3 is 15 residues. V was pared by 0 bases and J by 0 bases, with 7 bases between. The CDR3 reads CASSQEGYSTDTQYF. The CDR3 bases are TGCGCCAGCAGCCAAGAGGGCTATAGCACAGATACGCAGTATTTT.

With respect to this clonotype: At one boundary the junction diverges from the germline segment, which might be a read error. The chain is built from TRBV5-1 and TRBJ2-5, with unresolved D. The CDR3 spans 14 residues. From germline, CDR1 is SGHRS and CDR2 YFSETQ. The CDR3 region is CASSLEVGMETQYF. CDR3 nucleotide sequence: TGTGCCAGCAGCTTGGAAGTGGGGATGGAGACCCAGTACTTC.

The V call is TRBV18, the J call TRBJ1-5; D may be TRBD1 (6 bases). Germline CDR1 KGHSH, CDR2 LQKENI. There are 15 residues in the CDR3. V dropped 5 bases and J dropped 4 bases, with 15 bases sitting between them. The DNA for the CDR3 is TGTGCCAGCTCAGAGTCGGGGGCGCAGAATCAGCCCCAGCATTTT. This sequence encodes CASSESGAQNQPQHF.

The CDR3 DNA reads TGTGCCAGCCTCGGCGGTAGCGGGGCGATTGAGCAGTTCTTC. This codes for CASLGGSGAIEQFF. The rearrangement links TRBV6-2 or TRBV6-3 to TRBJ2-1; 8 nucleotides align to TRBD2. J lost 9 bases, V lost 8 bases, and 12 bases had no gene match. This CDR3 is built from 14 residues. CDR1 and CDR2 from the germline V gene are MNHEY and SVGEGT.

DNA for the CDR3: TGTGCCAGCAGTTTTCCTGCTGGGGCCAACGTCCTGACTTTC. Its translation is CASSFPAGANVLTF. The genes are TRBV28 and TRBJ2-6; no reliable D call. V gave up 3 bases and J gave up 2 bases, with 5 bases separating them. Germline assignment: CDR1 MDHEN and CDR2 SYDVKM. CDR3 length: 14 residues.

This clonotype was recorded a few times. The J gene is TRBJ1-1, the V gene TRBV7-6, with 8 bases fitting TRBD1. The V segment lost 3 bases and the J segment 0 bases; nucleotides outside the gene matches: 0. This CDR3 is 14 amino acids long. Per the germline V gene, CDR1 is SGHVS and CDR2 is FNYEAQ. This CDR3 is CASSLTGVNTEAFF. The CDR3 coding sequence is TGTGCCAGCAGCTTGACAGGGGTGAACACTGAAGCTTTCTTT. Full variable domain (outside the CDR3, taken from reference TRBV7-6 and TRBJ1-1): GAGVSQSPRYKVTKRGQDVALRCDPISGHVSLYWYRQALGQGPEFLTYFNYEAQQDKSGLPNDRFSAERPEGSISTLTIQRTEQRDSAMYRCASSLTGVNTEAFFGQGTRLTVV.